A selection of T cell receptor beta chains follows, all from one sample in a study of shared clonotypes between healthy human individuals. Sequencing used immunoSEQ multiplex PCR; TCRdb keeps in-frame clones, though not all of them. Altogether fewer than 1 million clones are present, 95% to 97% being singletons, with the ten largest covering approximately 0.2%. The source material was naive CD8+ T cells sorted from blood. The receptors stem from a man between 25 and 39 years old in good health. Both conserved end residues are part of each CDR3. The D gene is left open where the match is weak. The listing skips clone size in some rows; elsewhere it reads once, few, many or a size class.

NA TRBJ2-7 TRBD2 TRBV27 CASSLYGGGYYEQYF TGTGCCAGCAGTTTATATGGGGGGGGATACTACGAGCAGTACTTC
once TRBJ1-4 NA TRBV5-4 CASSLGSGDEKLFF TGTGCCAGCAGCTTGGGGTCAGGGGATGAAAAACTGTTTTTT
NA TRBJ2-1 NA TRBV7-2 CASSLARVPIDEQFF TGTGCCAGCAGCTTAGCCAGGGTCCCGATCGATGAGCAGTTCTTC
NA TRBJ1-2 TRBD1 TRBV29-1 CSVFYQGDYGYTF TGCAGCGTTTTCTATCAGGGGGACTATGGCTACACCTTC
NA TRBJ2-7 NA TRBV7-9 CASSSLVAGPYEQYF TGTGCCAGCAGCTCCTTGGTGGCAGGGCCCTACGAGCAGTACTTC
NA TRBJ1-2 TRBD1 TRBV7-8 CASSLWGADRGYGYTF TGTGCCAGCAGCTTATGGGGGGCCGACAGGGGCTATGGCTACACCTTC
NA TRBJ2-1 TRBD2 TRBV2 CAREAGGGGEQFF TGTGCCAGAGAGGCGGGAGGGGGTGGTGAGCAGTTCTTC
NA TRBJ2-7 NA TRBV2 CASSEGRAEQYF TGTGCCAGCAGTGAAGGTAGGGCCGAGCAGTACTTC
NA TRBJ2-3 NA TRBV7-3 CASNIPQRGTDTQYF TGTGCCAGCAACATACCCCAGAGGGGCACAGATACGCAGTATTTT
NA TRBJ2-2 TRBD2 TRBV7-7 CASSGRLAGIANTGELFF TGTGCTAGCAGTGGTCGGCTAGCGGGTATCGCGAACACCGGGGAGCTGTTTTTT
NA TRBJ2-7 NA TRBV29-1 CSVVDSNSYEQYF TGCAGCGTTGTTGACAGTAACTCCTACGAGCAGTACTTC
NA TRBJ1-1 TRBD1 TRBV30 CAWWSPGQQNTEAFF TGTGCCTGGTGGTCCCCGGGACAGCAGAACACTGAAGCTTTCTTT
NA TRBJ2-3 NA TRBV9 CASSVVPSDTQYF TGTGCCAGCAGCGTAGTCCCATCGGATACGCAGTATTTT
NA TRBJ2-3 TRBD2 TRBV7-2 CASSLPTSGSTTDTQYF TGTGCCAGCAGCCTACCGACTAGCGGGAGTACGACAGATACGCAGTATTTT
NA TRBJ2-1 TRBD2 TRBV7-9 CASSRLAGGNNEQFF TGTGCCAGCAGCCGTCTAGCGGGAGGGAACAATGAGCAGTTCTTC
NA TRBJ2-7 NA TRBV7-7 CASSLGDSSYEQYF TGTGCCAGCAGCTTGGGTGACAGCTCCTACGAGCAGTACTTC
NA TRBJ1-1 TRBD1 TRBV27 CASSPIYQGDTEAFF TGTGCCAGCAGTCCGATTTACCAGGGGGACACTGAAGCTTTCTTT
NA TRBJ2-1 NA TRBV11-2 CASSPGLPVSPEQFF TGTGCCAGCAGCCCGGGACTTCCCGTTTCCCCTGAGCAGTTCTTC
NA TRBJ1-5 NA TRBV28 CASSFEGNQPQHF TGTGCCAGCAGTTTTGAGGGCAATCAGCCCCAGCATTTT
NA TRBJ2-5 TRBD1 TRBV9 CASSVGDRQETQYF TGTGCCAGCAGCGTAGGGGACAGACAAGAGACCCAGTACTTC
NA TRBJ2-2 TRBD1 TRBV18 CASLGIRTGANTGELFF TGTGCCAGCTTAGGGATCCGGACAGGCGCAAACACCGGGGAGCTGTTTTTT
NA TRBJ2-1 NA TRBV27 CASTWQGLLPDEQFF TGTGCCAGCACCTGGCAGGGACTTCTCCCCGATGAGCAGTTCTTC
NA TRBJ2-7 TRBD2 TRBV5-6 CASSYSGLAGDEQYF TGTGCCAGCAGCTACTCAGGACTAGCGGGAGACGAGCAGTACTTC
NA TRBJ2-7 NA TRBV7-2 CASGISGGKNYEQYF TGTGCCAGCGGGATCTCAGGGGGGAAAAACTACGAGCAGTACTTC
NA TRBJ2-7 TRBD2 TRBV27 CASSPWTSGRREQYF TGTGCCAGCAGTCCCTGGACTAGCGGGAGAAGAGAGCAGTACTTC
NA TRBJ2-1 TRBD2 TRBV5-8 CASSNGLAGDAEQFF TGTGCCAGCAGCAATGGACTAGCGGGAGACGCTGAGCAGTTCTTC
NA TRBJ2-2 NA TRBV5-6 CASKTVSLTGELFF TGTGCCAGCAAGACCGTCTCCCTCACCGGGGAGCTGTTTTTT
NA TRBJ2-2 NA TRBV6-5 CASSPTLSLKELFF TGTGCCAGCAGTCCAACCCTTAGTCTGAAGGAGCTGTTTTTT
NA TRBJ2-3 NA TRBV27 CASSPGGHTQYF TGTGCCAGCAGTCCTGGGGGGCATACGCAGTATTTT
NA TRBJ2-2 NA TRBV30 CAWNKNTGELFF TGTGCCTGGAACAAGAACACCGGGGAGCTGTTTTTT
NA TRBJ2-3 TRBD2 TRBV7-6 CASRSSGYTDTQYF TGTGCCAGCAGATCTAGCGGGTACACAGATACGCAGTATTTT
NA TRBJ1-1 NA TRBV27 CASLSAVMNTEAFF TGTGCCAGCCTCTCCGCGGTCATGAACACTGAAGCTTTCTTT
NA TRBJ2-1 NA TRBV28 CASSPSRRRPSYNEQFF TGTGCCAGCAGTCCCTCCCGGCGGCGCCCCTCCTACAATGAGCAGTTCTTC
NA TRBJ2-7 TRBD2 TRBV7-9 CASQASGRGSEQYF TGTGCCAGCCAGGCTAGCGGGAGAGGTAGCGAGCAGTACTTC
once TRBJ2-1 NA TRBV27 CASSLQANSYNEQFF TGTGCCAGCAGTTTACAGGCGAACTCCTACAATGAGCAGTTCTTC
NA TRBJ2-7 TRBD1 TRBV4-1 CASSFRQGANYEQYF TGCGCCAGCAGCTTTAGACAGGGGGCTAACTACGAGCAGTACTTC
NA TRBJ2-7 NA TRBV7-9 CASSAQDSPYYEQYF TGTGCCAGCAGCGCCCAGGACTCTCCCTACTACGAGCAGTACTTC
once TRBJ2-7 NA TRBV9 CASSAGTLSSYEQYF TGTGCCAGCAGCGCGGGGACACTAAGCTCCTACGAGCAGTACTTC
NA TRBJ2-7 TRBD2 TRBV7-8 CASSITSGAYEQYF TGTGCCAGCAGCATAACTAGCGGAGCCTACGAGCAGTACTTC
NA TRBJ2-7 NA TRBV11-3 CASSLLVNYEQYF TGTGCCAGCAGCTTATTGGTCAACTACGAGCAGTACTTC
once TRBJ2-5 NA TRBV5-8 CASSFFDGGRETQYF TGTGCCAGCAGCTTCTTTGACGGAGGGCGAGAGACCCAGTACTTC
once TRBJ2-1 NA TRBV10-1 CASSEDSASYNEQFF TGCGCCAGCAGTGAGGACAGTGCCTCCTACAATGAGCAGTTCTTC
once TRBJ2-1 TRBD2 TRBV7-9 CASSYLAGDPAHEQFF TGTGCCAGCAGTTACCTAGCGGGAGACCCGGCACATGAGCAGTTCTTC
NA TRBJ2-7 NA TRBV7-8 CASSPSGGDSYEQYF TGTGCCAGCAGCCCGAGTGGGGGTGACTCCTACGAGCAGTACTTC
NA TRBJ1-1 NA TRBV6-1 CASRENTEAFF TGTGCCAGCAGGGAGAACACTGAAGCTTTCTTT
NA TRBJ1-1 NA TRBV6-1 CASRDGNTEAFF TGTGCCAGCAGGGATGGGAACACTGAAGCTTTCTTT
NA TRBJ2-2 NA TRBV7-8 CASNLAAGELFF TGTGCCAGCAACTTAGCGGCCGGGGAGCTGTTTTTT
NA TRBJ2-7 NA TRBV2 CATRGTAYEQYF TGTGCCACCAGGGGAACAGCCTACGAGCAGTACTTC
NA TRBJ2-3 TRBD2 TRBV25-1 CASSADSGRDPDTQYF TGTGCCAGCAGTGCAGATAGCGGGAGGGACCCAGATACGCAGTATTTT
NA TRBJ2-2 TRBD1 TRBV7-6 CASSLGQANTGELFF TGTGCCAGCAGCTTGGGACAGGCGAACACCGGGGAGCTGTTTTTT